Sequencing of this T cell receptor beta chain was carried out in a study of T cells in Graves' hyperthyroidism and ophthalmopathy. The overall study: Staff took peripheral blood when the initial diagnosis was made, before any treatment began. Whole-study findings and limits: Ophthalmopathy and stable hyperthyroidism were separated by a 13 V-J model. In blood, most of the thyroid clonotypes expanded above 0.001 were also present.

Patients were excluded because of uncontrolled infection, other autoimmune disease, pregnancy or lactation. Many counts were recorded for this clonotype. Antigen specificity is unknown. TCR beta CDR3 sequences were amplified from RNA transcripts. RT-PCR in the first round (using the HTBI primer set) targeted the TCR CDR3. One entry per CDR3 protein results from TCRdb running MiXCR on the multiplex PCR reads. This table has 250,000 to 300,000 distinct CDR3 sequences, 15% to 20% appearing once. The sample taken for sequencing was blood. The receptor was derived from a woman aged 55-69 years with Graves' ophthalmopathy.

CDR3 DNA sequence: TGTGCCACCATCCAGGGGTTTGGAGAGACCCAGTACTTC. This encodes CATIQGFGETQYF. J is TRBJ2-5 and V is TRBV18; TRBD1 might be the D (6 bases). Germline-derived CDR1 and CDR2 are KGHSH and LQKENI. Trimming stripped 10 bases from V and 4 bases from J, with 16 bases between. CDR3 size: 13 residues.